The TCR beta chain described here comes from a study of blood T cell repertoires in COVID-19. Overall study context: COVID-19 samples collected from the United States, Italy and Spain covered acute and convalescent phases.

Repertoires were generated with immunoSEQ multiplex PCR, while TCRdb's copy carries only in-frame clones and drops some. The sample lists tens of thousands of clones, about 83% occurring once. Per germline, CDR1 LGHDT and CDR2 YNNKEL (reference sequence). The V end was cut by 9 bases, the J end by 6 bases, with 17 bases between. The CDR3 runs 13 residues. The rearrangement joins TRBV3-1 (or the pseudogene TRBV3-2) to TRBJ1-1; possibly TRBD1 for D (5 bases). The TCR sequence derives from an older woman with acute or convalescent COVID-19. Material for sequencing was peripheral blood. CDR3 region: CASSSTGGSEAFF. As DNA, the CDR3 is TGTGCCAGTTCCTCAACCGGGGGGTCTGAAGCTTTCTTT.